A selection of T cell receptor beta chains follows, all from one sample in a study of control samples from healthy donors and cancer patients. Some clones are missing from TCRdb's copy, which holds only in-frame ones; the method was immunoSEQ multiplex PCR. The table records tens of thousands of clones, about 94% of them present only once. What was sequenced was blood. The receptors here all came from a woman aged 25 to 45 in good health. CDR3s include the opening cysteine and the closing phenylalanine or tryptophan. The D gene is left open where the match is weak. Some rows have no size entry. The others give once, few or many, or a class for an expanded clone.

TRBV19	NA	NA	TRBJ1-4	CATSGGRSTNEKLFF	TGTGCCACCAGTGGGGGGAGGTCGACTAATGAAAAACTGTTTTTT
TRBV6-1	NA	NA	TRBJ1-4	CASSDGGTLSEKLFF	TGTGCCAGCAGTGACGGAGGGACTTTGAGCGAAAAACTGTTTTTT
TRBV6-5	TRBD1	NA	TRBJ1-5	CASSNRGSSNQPQHF	TGTGCCAGCAGTAACAGGGGTTCGAGCAATCAGCCCCAGCATTTT
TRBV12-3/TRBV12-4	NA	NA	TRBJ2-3	CASSRSSTDTQYF	TGTGCCAGCAGTAGGTCCAGCACAGATACGCAGTATTTT
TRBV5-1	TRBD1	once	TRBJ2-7	CASQQDRGNEQYF	TGCGCCAGCCAACAGGACAGGGGCAACGAGCAGTACTTC
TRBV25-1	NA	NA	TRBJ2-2	CASSDPGGAGELFF	TGTGCCAGCAGTGACCCTGGGGGAGCCGGGGAGCTGTTTTTT
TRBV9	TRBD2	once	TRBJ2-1	CASSTGSGGAGNEQFF	TGTGCCAGCAGCACCGGGAGCGGGGGGGCCGGTAATGAGCAGTTCTTC
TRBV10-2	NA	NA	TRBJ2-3	CASWGSGLADTQYF	TGCGCCAGCTGGGGTTCAGGGCTCGCAGATACGCAGTATTTT
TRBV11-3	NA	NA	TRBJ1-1	CASSLDSRLNTEAFF	TGTGCCAGCAGCTTAGATAGCAGGTTGAACACTGAAGCTTTCTTT
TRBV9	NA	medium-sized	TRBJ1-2	CASNEGGDYGYTF	TGTGCCAGCAACGAAGGGGGAGACTATGGCTACACCTTC
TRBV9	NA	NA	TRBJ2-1	CASSAGLGGSYNEQFF	TGTGCCAGCAGCGCTGGCCTGGGGGGTTCCTACAATGAGCAGTTCTTC
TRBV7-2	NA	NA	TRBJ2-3	CASSSGASTDTQYF	TGTGCCAGCAGCTCGGGGGCAAGCACAGATACGCAGTATTTT
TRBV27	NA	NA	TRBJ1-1	CASSNTGRRNTEAFF	TGTGCCAGCTCTAACACGGGCCGTAGGAACACTGAAGCTTTCTTT
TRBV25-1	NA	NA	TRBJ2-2	CASSEIGARSSTGELFF	TGTGCCAGCAGTGAAATCGGTGCCCGGTCGTCGACCGGGGAGCTGTTTTTT
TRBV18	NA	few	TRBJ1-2	CASSPSLGIYTF	TGTGCCAGCTCACCGAGCCTGGGGATCTACACCTTC
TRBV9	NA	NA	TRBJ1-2	CASSVDRTDNYGYTF	TGTGCCAGCAGCGTAGATCGGACTGATAACTATGGCTACACCTTC
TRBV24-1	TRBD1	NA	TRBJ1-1	CATRQGSNTEAFF	TGTGCCACCCGACAGGGGTCGAACACTGAAGCTTTCTTT
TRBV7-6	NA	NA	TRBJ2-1	CASSLAGGSNNEQFF	TGTGCCAGCAGCTTAGCAGGTGGGAGTAACAATGAGCAGTTCTTC
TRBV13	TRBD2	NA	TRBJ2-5	CASSLGGLAGGETQYF	TGTGCCAGCAGCTTAGGGGGACTAGCTGGAGGGGAGACCCAGTACTTC
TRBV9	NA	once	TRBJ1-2	CASSVGLGTEANYGYTF	TGTGCCAGCAGCGTAGGACTCGGGACTGAAGCTAACTATGGCTACACCTTC
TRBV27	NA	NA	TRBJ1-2	CASSPLAPGGRIYGYTF	TGTGCCAGCAGTCCCCTGGCCCCCGGGGGACGTATTTATGGCTACACCTTC
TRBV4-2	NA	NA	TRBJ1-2	CASSQGDANYGYTF	TGTGCCAGCAGCCAAGGGGATGCTAACTATGGCTACACCTTC
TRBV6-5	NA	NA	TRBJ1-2	CASDKTGFTYGYTF	TGTGCCAGCGATAAAACCGGCTTCACCTATGGCTACACCTTC
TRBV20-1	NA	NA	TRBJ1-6	CSASASHGGDDNSPLHF	TGCAGTGCTAGTGCGTCCCACGGCGGGGACGATAATTCACCCCTCCACTTT
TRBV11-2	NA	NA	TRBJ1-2	CASSLEEWAAYGYTF	TGTGCCAGCAGCTTAGAGGAATGGGCAGCCTATGGCTACACCTTC
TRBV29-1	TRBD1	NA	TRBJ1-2	CSGTGEGYGYTF	TGCAGCGGTACAGGGGAGGGCTATGGCTACACCTTC
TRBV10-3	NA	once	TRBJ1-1	CAIKEGSQNTEAFF	TGTGCCATCAAGGAGGGGTCCCAGAACACTGAAGCTTTCTTT
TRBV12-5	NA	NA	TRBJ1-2	CASGVGGNYGYTF	TGTGCTAGTGGTGTAGGGGGGAACTATGGCTACACCTTC
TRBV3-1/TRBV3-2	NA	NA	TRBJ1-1	CASSQGENTEAFF	TGTGCCAGCAGCCAAGGGGAGAACACTGAAGCTTTCTTT
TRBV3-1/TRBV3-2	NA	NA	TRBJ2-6	CASSQESDSGANVLTF	TGTGCCAGCAGCCAAGAATCGGATTCTGGGGCCAACGTCCTGACTTTC
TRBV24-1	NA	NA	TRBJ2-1	CATSDIGGIGYEQFF	TGTGCCACCAGTGATATAGGAGGGATTGGGTATGAGCAGTTCTTC
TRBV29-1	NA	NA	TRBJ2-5	CSAEMGSQETQYF	TGCAGCGCAGAGATGGGGAGCCAAGAGACCCAGTACTTC
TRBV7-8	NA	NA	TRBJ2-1	CASSHEQFF	TGTGCCAGCAGCCATGAGCAGTTCTTC
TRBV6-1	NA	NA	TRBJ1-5	CASSALSGDWNQPQHF	TGTGCCAGCAGTGCCCTAAGTGGGGACTGGAATCAGCCCCAGCATTTT
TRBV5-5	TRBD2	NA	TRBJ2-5	CASDRGVQETQYF	TGTGCCAGCGATCGGGGGGTCCAAGAGACCCAGTACTTC
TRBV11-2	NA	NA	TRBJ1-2	CASSLVPVGNGYTF	TGTGCCAGCAGCTTAGTTCCCGTCGGAAATGGCTACACCTTC
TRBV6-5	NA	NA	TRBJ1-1	CASSPGTLNTEAFF	TGTGCCAGCAGCCCCGGGACATTGAACACTGAAGCTTTCTTT